By share, the clone carrying this T cell receptor (beta chain) ranks as medium-sized. The record originates from a study of metastatic and nonmetastatic thyroid tumors. All patients were treatment-naive before thyroid surgery. The V gene lost 4 bases and the J gene lost 8 bases, with 11 bases spanning the gap. The CDR3 is 12 residues long. Using MiXCR, TCRdb re-called clones from the PCR reads. The sample records 7,000 to 10,000 clones, roughly a quarter being singletons. The rearrangement joins TRBV12-3 or TRBV12-4 to TRBJ1-1, with D possibly matching TRBD1 (6 bases). The sample taken for sequencing was tumor tissue. The TCR comes from a female donor with papillary thyroid cancer or a benign thyroid nodule (not recorded which). Some clones in this sample may be carry-over from other donors' samples. The CDR3 is CASSYRADEAFF. DNA for the CDR3: TGTGCCAGCAGTTACAGGGCAGACGAAGCTTTCTTT.